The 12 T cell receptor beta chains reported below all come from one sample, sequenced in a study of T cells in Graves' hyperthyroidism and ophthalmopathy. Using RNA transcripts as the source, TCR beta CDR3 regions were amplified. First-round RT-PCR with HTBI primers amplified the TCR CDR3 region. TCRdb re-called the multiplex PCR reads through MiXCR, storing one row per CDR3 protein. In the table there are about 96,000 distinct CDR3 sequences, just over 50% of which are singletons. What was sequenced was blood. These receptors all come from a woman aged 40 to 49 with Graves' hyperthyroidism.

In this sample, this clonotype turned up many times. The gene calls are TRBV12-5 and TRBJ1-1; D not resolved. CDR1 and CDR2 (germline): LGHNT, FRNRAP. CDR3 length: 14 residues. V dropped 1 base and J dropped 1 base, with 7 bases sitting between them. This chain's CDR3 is CASGLGSTNTEAFF. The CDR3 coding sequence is TGTGCTAGTGGTTTGGGGTCAACGAACACTGAAGCTTTCTTT.

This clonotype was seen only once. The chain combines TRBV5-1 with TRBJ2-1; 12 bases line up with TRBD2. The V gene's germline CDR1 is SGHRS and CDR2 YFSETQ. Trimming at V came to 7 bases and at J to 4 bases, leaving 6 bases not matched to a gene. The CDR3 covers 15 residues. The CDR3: CASLAGGPGYNEQFF. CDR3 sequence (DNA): TGCGCCAGCCTAGCGGGAGGGCCTGGGTACAATGAGCAGTTCTTC.

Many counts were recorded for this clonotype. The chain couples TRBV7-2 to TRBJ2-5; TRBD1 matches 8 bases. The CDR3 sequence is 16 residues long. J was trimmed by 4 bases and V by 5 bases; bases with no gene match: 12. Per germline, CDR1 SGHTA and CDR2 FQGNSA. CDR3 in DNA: TGTGCCAGCAGCCCCCGGACAGGGTCGATAGGAGAGACCCAGTACTTC. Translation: CASSPRTGSIGETQYF.

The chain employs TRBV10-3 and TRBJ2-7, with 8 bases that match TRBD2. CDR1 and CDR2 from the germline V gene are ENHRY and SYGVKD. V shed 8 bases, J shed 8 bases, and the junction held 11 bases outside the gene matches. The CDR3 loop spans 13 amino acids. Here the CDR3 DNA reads TGTGCCATCGGGCAAGCGGGAGCCAGGAAGCAGTACTTC. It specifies CAIGQAGARKQYF.

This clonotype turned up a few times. CDR3 sequence: CASSLVTVSGYFANTGELFF. CDR3 DNA: TGCGCCAGCAGCTTGGTTACCGTTAGCGGATACTTCGCGAACACCGGGGAGCTGTTTTTT. This sequence joins TRBV5-1 and TRBJ2-2; TRBD2 might be the D (6 bases). Germline CDR1 SGHRS, CDR2 YFSETQ. The CDR3 has 20 amino acids. V was trimmed by 0 bases and J by 0 bases, leaving 21 bases between them.

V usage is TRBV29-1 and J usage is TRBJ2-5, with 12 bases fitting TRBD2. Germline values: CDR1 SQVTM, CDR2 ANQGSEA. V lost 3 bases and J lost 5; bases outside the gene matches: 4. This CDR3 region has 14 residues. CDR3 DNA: TGCAGCGTTGACCCTAGCGGGAGGGCCGAGACCCAGTACTTC. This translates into CSVDPSGRAETQYF. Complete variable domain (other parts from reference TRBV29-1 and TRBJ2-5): SAVISQKPSRDICQRGTSLTIQCQVDSQVTMMFWYRQQPGQSLTLIATANQGSEATYESGFVIDKFPISRPNLTFSTLTVSNMSPEDSSIYLCSVDPSGRAETQYFGPGTRLLVL.

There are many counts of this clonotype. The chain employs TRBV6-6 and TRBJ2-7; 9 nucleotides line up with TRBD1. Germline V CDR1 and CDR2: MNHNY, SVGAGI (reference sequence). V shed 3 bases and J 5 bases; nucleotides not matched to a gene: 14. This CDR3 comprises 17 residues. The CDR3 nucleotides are TGTGCCAGCAGTTATTTCCCTCACCCGGGACAGGGCGACGAGCAGTACTTC. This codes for CASSYFPHPGQGDEQYF.

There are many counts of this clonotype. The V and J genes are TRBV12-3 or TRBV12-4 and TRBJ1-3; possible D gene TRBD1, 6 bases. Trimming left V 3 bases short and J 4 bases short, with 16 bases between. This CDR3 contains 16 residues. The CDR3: CASSFGGRAKGNTIYF. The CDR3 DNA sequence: TGTGCCAGCAGTTTTGGGGGCAGGGCCAAGGGAAACACCATATATTTT.

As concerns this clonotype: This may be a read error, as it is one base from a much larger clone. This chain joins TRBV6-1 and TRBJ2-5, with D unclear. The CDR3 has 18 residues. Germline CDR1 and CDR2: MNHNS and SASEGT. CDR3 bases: TGTGCCAGCAGTCCCCGTGGGTTTCCGGGCAGGTTCCAAGAGGCCCAGTACTTC. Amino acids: CASSPRGFPGRFQEAQYF.

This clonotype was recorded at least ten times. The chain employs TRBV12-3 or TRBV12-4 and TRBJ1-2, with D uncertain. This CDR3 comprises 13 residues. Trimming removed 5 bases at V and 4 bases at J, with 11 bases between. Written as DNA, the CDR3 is TGTGCCAGCAGTCCGGAGACACCCTATGGCTACACCTTC. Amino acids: CASSPETPYGYTF.

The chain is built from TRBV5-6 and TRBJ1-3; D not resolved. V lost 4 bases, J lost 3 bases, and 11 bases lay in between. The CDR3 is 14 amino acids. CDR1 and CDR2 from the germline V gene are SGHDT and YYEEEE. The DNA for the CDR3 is TGTGCCAGCAGCCGCGGACTTGATGGAAACACCATATATTTT. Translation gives CASSRGLDGNTIYF.

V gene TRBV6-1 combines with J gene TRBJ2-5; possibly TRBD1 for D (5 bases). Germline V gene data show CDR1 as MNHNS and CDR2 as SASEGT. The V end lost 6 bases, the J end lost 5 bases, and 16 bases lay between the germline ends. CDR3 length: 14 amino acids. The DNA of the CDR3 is TGTGCCAGCAGCCAGTCGGGCAGGGCGGAGACCCAGTACTTC. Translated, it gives CASSQSGRAETQYF.